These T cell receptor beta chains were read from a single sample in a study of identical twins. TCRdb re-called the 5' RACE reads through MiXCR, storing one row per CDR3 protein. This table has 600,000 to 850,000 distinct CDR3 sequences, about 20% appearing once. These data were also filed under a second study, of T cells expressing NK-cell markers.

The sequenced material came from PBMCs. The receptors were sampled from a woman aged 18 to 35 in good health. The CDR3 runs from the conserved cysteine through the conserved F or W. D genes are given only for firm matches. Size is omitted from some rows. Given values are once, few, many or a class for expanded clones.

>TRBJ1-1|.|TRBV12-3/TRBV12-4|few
CASSSDGEAFF
TGTGCCAGCAGTTCAGACGGTGAAGCTTTCTTT
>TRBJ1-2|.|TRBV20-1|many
CSARVGIDGYTF
TGCAGTGCTAGAGTAGGGATCGATGGCTACACCTTC
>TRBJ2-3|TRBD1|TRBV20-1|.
CSATLAGGEGAADTQYF
TGCAGTGCTACGTTAGCTGGGGGAGAGGGGGCAGCAGATACGCAGTATTTT
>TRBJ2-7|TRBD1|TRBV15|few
CATGTGAKEEQYF
TGTGCCACCGGGACAGGGGCCAAGGAGGAGCAGTACTTC
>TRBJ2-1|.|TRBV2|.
CASRTTSSSYNEQFF
TGTGCCAGCAGAACTACCTCGAGCTCCTACAATGAGCAGTTCTTC
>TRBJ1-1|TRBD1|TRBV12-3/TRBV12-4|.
CASSAGTGETEAFF
TGTGCCAGCAGTGCTGGGACAGGGGAGACTGAAGCTTTCTTT
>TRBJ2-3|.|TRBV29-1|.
CSVPPVMGDTQYF
TGCAGCGTTCCGCCCGTGATGGGAGATACGCAGTATTTT
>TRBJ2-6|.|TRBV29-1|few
CSVDRVRPGANVLTF
TGCAGCGTTGACAGGGTCCGTCCTGGGGCCAACGTCCTGACTTTC
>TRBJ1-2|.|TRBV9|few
CASSETLNYGYTF
TGTGCCAGCAGCGAGACCCTTAACTATGGCTACACCTTC
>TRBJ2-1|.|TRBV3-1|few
CASSQAASSDEQFF
TGTGCCAGCAGCCAAGCGGCTAGTTCCGATGAGCAGTTCTTC
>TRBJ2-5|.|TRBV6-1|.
CASSEGPYQETQYF
TGTGCCAGCAGTGAAGGTCCGTACCAAGAGACCCAGTACTTC
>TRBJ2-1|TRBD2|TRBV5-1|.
CASSLERGGNEQFF
TGCGCCAGCAGCTTGGAGCGCGGGGGCAATGAGCAGTTCTTC
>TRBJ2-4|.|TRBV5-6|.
CASSSWVGAKNIQYF
TGTGCCAGCAGCTCGTGGGTCGGGGCCAAAAACATTCAGTACTTC
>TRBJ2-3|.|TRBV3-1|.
CASSQDHEDTQYF
TGTGCCAGCAGCCAAGACCACGAAGATACGCAGTATTTT
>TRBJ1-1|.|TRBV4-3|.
CASSYHLQLNTEAFF
TGCGCCAGCAGCTACCACTTACAGCTGAACACTGAAGCTTTCTTT
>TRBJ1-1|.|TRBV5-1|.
CASSLGEGVNTEAFF
TGCGCCAGCAGCTTGGGTGAAGGAGTGAACACTGAAGCTTTCTTT
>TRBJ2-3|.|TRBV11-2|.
CASSPYPSTDTQYF
TGTGCCAGCAGCCCTTATCCTAGCACAGATACGCAGTATTTT
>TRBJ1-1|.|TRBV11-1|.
CASSLGGHRDTWATEAFF
TGTGCCAGCAGCTTAGGTGGGCACCGGGACACATGGGCGACTGAAGCTTTCTTT
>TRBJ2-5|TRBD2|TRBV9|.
CASSGRGGGETQYF
TGTGCCAGCAGCGGCCGGGGGGGCGGCGAGACCCAGTACTTC
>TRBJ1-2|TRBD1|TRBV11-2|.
CASSARQGTLINYGYTF
TGTGCCAGCAGCGCCAGACAGGGAACTCTGATTAACTATGGCTACACCTTC
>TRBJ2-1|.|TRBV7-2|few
CASSSVTRNNEQFF
TGTGCCAGCAGCTCAGTGACTAGAAATAATGAGCAGTTCTTC
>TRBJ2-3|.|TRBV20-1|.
CSANRRAPDTQYF
TGCAGTGCAAACCGGAGGGCCCCAGATACGCAGTATTTT
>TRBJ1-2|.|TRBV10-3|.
CAISDGYGYTF
TGTGCCATCAGTGACGGTTATGGCTACACCTTC
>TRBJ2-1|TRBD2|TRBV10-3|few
CAIRERLAGENEQFF
TGTGCCATCAGGGAGAGACTAGCGGGAGAGAATGAGCAGTTCTTC
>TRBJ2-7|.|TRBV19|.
CASSTQTGSYEQYF
TGTGCCAGTAGTACCCAGACTGGCTCCTACGAGCAGTACTTC
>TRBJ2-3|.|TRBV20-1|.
CSARGGLYDTQYF
TGCAGTGCTAGGGGGGGCCTATACGATACGCAGTATTTT
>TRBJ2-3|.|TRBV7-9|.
CASSIRLRDTQYF
TGTGCCAGCAGCATAAGACTCAGGGATACGCAGTATTTT
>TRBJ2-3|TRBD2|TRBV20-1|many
CSAFSGGRFTDTQYF
TGCAGTGCCTTCAGCGGGGGGCGATTCACAGATACGCAGTATTTT
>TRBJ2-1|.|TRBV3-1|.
CASSHSGHYNEQFF
TGTGCCAGCAGCCATTCGGGACACTACAATGAGCAGTTCTTC
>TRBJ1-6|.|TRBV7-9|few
CASSLTTFASPLHF
TGTGCCAGCAGCTTAACTACGTTTGCCTCACCCCTCCACTTT
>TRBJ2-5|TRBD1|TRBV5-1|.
CASSSGGAEETQYF
TGCGCCAGCAGTTCAGGGGGCGCGGAAGAGACCCAGTACTTC
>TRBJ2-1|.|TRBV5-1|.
CASSPEVGEQFF
TGCGCCAGCAGCCCGGAGGTGGGTGAGCAGTTCTTC
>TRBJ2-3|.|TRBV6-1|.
CASSPQLASTTDTQYF
TGTGCCAGCAGCCCCCAGTTGGCGAGCACCACAGATACGCAGTATTTT
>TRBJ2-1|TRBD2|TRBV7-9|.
CASSPPGTSVYNEQFF
TGTGCCAGCAGCCCACCCGGGACTAGCGTCTACAATGAGCAGTTCTTC
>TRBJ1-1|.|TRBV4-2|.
CASSQGASVSGTEAFF
TGTGCCAGCAGCCAAGGGGCGAGCGTTTCTGGCACTGAAGCTTTCTTT
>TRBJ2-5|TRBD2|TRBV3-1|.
CASSQAGGGETQYF
TGTGCCAGCAGCCAGGCGGGAGGAGGAGAGACCCAGTACTTC
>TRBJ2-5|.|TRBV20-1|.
CSARDVMRTADGAQYF
TGCAGTGCTAGAGATGTGATGAGGACGGCGGACGGAGCCCAGTACTTC
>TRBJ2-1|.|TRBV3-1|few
CASSHLPGGPAGEQFF
TGTGCCAGCAGCCATCTTCCCGGGGGTCCGGCGGGTGAGCAGTTCTTC
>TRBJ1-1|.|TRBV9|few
CASSAGGGSGVEAFF
TGTGCCAGCAGCGCCGGCGGGGGAAGCGGAGTTGAAGCTTTCTTT
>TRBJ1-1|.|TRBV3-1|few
CASSQDSRGAYTEAFF
TGTGCCAGCAGCCAAGATTCTCGGGGGGCGTACACTGAAGCTTTCTTT
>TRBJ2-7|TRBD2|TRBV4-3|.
CASSQTYRSGIAYEQYF
TGCGCCAGCAGCCAAACTTATCGGAGCGGGATAGCCTACGAGCAGTACTTC
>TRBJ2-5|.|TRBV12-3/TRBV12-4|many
CASSLSQQETQYF
TGTGCCAGCAGTTTATCTCAGCAAGAGACCCAGTACTTC
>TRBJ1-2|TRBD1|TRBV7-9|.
CASSAQGVGNYGYTF
TGTGCCAGCAGCGCCCAGGGGGTAGGGAACTATGGCTACACCTTC
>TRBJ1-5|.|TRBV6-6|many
CASSYWEAQPQHF
TGTGCCAGCAGTTACTGGGAGGCTCAGCCCCAGCATTTT
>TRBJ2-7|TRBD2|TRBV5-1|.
CASSPPGTSGVSEQYF
TGCGCCAGCAGCCCCCCCGGGACTAGCGGGGTTAGCGAGCAGTACTTC
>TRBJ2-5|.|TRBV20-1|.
CSAREGRETQYF
TGCAGTGCTAGAGAGGGCCGAGAGACCCAGTACTTC
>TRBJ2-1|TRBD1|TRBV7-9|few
CASIKDRVDPYNEQFF
TGTGCCAGCATCAAGGACAGGGTGGACCCCTACAATGAGCAGTTCTTC
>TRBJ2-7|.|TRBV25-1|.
CASSGRFTYEQYF
TGTGCCAGCAGCGGCAGATTTACCTACGAGCAGTACTTC
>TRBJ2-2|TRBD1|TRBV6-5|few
CASSYGTGGTGELFF
TGTGCCAGCAGTTACGGGACAGGGGGCACCGGGGAGCTGTTTTTT
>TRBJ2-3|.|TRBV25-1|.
CASSEGRPTDTQYF
TGTGCCAGCAGTGAAGGTCGCCCCACAGATACGCAGTATTTT
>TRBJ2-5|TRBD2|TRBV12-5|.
CASGTGGQETQYF
TGTGCTAGTGGGACGGGAGGACAAGAGACCCAGTACTTC
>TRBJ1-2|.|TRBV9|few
CASSGGTEHGYTF
TGTGCCAGCAGCGGCGGAACAGAGCATGGCTACACCTTC
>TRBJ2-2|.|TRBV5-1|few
CASSFGPENTGELFF
TGCGCCAGCAGCTTCGGGCCAGAGAACACCGGGGAGCTGTTTTTT